What follows are 20 T cell receptor beta chains derived from one specimen sequenced in a study of T cells after yellow fever vaccination (dated by TCRdb to the late 2010s). Per the publication, the treatment or condition label means: live attenuated yellow fever vaccine strain. Libraries were built with 5' RACE. The data were produced on an Illumina NovaSeq 6000. TCRdb reran the public reads through fastp at Q25 and MiXCR, keeping productive beta chains. Identical CDR3 proteins give one entry, which carries the most common genes and DNA. This sample comprises about 350,000 distinct CDR3 sequences, about 4% of them detected only once. In total, the top ten clones hold roughly 24% of the sample. This specimen consisted of PBMCs, obtained 5 days after the yellow fever booster vaccination. The origin of the receptors is a man aged 18 to 35 who received the YFV17D yellow fever vaccine.

The DNA of the CDR3 is TGTGCCACCAGTGATCCGGCAGTCAGAGGTGAGCAGTTCTTC. Protein: CATSDPAVRGEQFF. The V and J genes are TRBV24-1 and TRBJ2-1; D call uncertain. CDR1 is KGHDR, CDR2 SFDVKD, per germline. The CDR3 sequence is 14 residues long. V lost 3 bases and J 9 bases, leaving 14 bases between the germline ends.

Ten or more counts support this clonotype. J is TRBJ2-7 and V is TRBV30, with D possibly matching TRBD2 (6 bases). The V end lost 4 bases, the J end lost 0 bases, and 10 bases lay between the germline ends. CDR1 and CDR2 (germline): GTSNPN, SVGIG (reference sequence). This CDR3 contains 13 residues. The CDR3 sequence is CAWTPGASYEQYF. CDR3 nucleotide sequence: TGTGCCTGGACCCCGGGAGCCTCCTACGAGCAGTACTTC.

This rearrangement joins TRBV9 to TRBJ1-2; 9 bases agree with TRBD1. The CDR3 runs 16 residues. V gave up 3 bases and J gave up 4 bases; unmatched junction bases: 10. Germline lookup yields CDR1 SGDLS and CDR2 YYNGEE. CDR3 sequence (DNA): TGTGCCAGCAGCGCGACAGTTTTGGACAGGGGCTATGGCTACACCTTC. Protein: CASSATVLDRGYGYTF.

This clonotype showed up just a few times. V is TRBV18 and J is TRBJ1-4, with TRBD1 matching over 8 bases. The CDR3 consists of 13 residues. In germline, CDR1 is KGHSH, CDR2 LQKENI. The junction had 2 bases not matched to a gene; V was cut back by 0 bases and J by 11 bases. CDR3 sequence (DNA): TGTGCCAGCTCACCACCAACAGGGGGGAAACTGTTTTTT. Translation gives CASSPPTGGKLFF.

This clonotype has more than one count but fewer than ten. This chain joins TRBV20-1 and TRBJ2-1; 11 positions agree with TRBD2. Per the germline V gene, CDR1 is DFQATT and CDR2 is SNEGSKA (reference sequence). V dropped 5 bases and J dropped 4; count of bases not matched to a gene: 7. This CDR3 region has 15 residues. The CDR3 DNA reads as TGCAGTGCTGTTAGCGGGGGGGCCGGGTACAATGAGCAGTTCTTC. It codes for CSAVSGGAGYNEQFF.

The sample holds a few counts of this clonotype. The chain uses TRBV11-2 and TRBJ1-1; perhaps TRBD1 as D (6 bases). Trimming cost V 5 bases and J 6 bases, with 16 bases left between them. This CDR3 is built from 14 residues. The germline V gene encodes CDR1 SGHAT and CDR2 FQNNGV. Written as DNA, the CDR3 is TGTGCCAGCAGCCCACAGGGTGTTTACTCTGAAGCTTTCTTT. This translates into CASSPQGVYSEAFF.

Only a few counts were recorded for this clonotype. V and J are TRBV12-3 or TRBV12-4 and TRBJ2-7, with TRBD2 matching 12 bases. The trim removed 2 bases at V and 4 bases at J, leaving 3 bases unmatched. The CDR3 has 15 residues. CDR3 in DNA: TGTGCCAGCAGTTTAAACGGACTAGCGGGGTACGAGCAGTACTTC. Encoded protein: CASSLNGLAGYEQYF.

This clonotype was observed at least ten times. V and J are TRBV5-1 and TRBJ2-5, with a tentative D call TRBD1 (6 bases). Trimming pared 0 bases from V and 4 bases from J, leaving 10 bases between. Per germline, CDR1 SGHRS and CDR2 YFSETQ. This CDR3 is built from 14 residues. The CDR3 here is CASSLDRAVETQYF. For the CDR3, the DNA is TGCGCCAGCAGCTTGGACAGGGCGGTAGAGACCCAGTACTTC.

This sequence joins TRBV7-2 and TRBJ2-3; 9 bases are shared with TRBD2. Germline-derived CDR1 and CDR2 are SGHTA and FQGNSA. There are 15 residues in the CDR3. J lost 3 bases, V lost 4 bases, and 5 bases had no gene match. CDR3 protein: CASSSLAGITDTQYF. DNA for the CDR3: TGTGCCAGCAGCTCCCTAGCGGGGATAACAGATACGCAGTATTTT.

Only a few counts were recorded for this clonotype. This chain connects TRBV10-3 to TRBJ1-4; D unresolved. This CDR3 spans 16 amino acids. Germline assignment: CDR1 ENHRY and CDR2 SYGVKD. The V end was cut by 0 bases, the J end by 0 bases, with 8 bases between. The CDR3 loop reads CAISESLKSTNEKLFF. The CDR3 coding sequence is TGTGCCATCAGTGAGTCGTTAAAGTCAACTAATGAAAAACTGTTTTTT.

The chain links TRBV5-5 to TRBJ1-2; D remains ambiguous. V was clipped by 2 bases and J by 6 bases, with 11 bases between them. Germline values: CDR1 SGHKS, CDR2 YYEKEE (reference sequence). The CDR3 consists of 13 residues. This CDR3 is CASSFYGNDGYTF. In DNA form, the CDR3 reads TGTGCCAGCAGCTTTTACGGGAACGATGGCTACACCTTC.

This clonotype showed up many times. V usage is TRBV7-2 and J usage is TRBJ2-4, with 9 bases that match TRBD1. CDR3 length equals 13 residues. Germline V gene lookup returns CDR1 SGHTA and CDR2 FQGNSA. V shed 5 bases, J shed 7 bases, and the junction held 3 bases outside the gene matches. The DNA for the CDR3 is TGTGCCAGCAGCACCGGACAGGGGAACATTCAGTACTTC. Translating gives CASSTGQGNIQYF.

This clonotype has only a few counts. The V and J genes are TRBV5-4 and TRBJ2-3; TRBD2 matches at 7 bases. CDR1 is SGHNT, CDR2 YYREEE, per germline (reference sequence). This CDR3 region has 16 residues. The V gene end was trimmed by 3 bases and the J gene end by 0 bases; junction bases not matched to a gene: 7. The CDR3 DNA sequence: TGTGCCAGCAGCTGGGGGGGACTCGCCAGCACAGATACGCAGTATTTT. Amino acids: CASSWGGLASTDTQYF.

The gene calls are TRBV6-2 or TRBV6-3 and TRBJ1-1; D is unclear. The CDR3 extends over 15 amino acids. The germline gives CDR1 MNHEY, CDR2 SVGEGT. Trimming took off 0 bases at V and 1 base at J, with 9 bases between the two ends. CDR3 DNA sequence: TGTGCCAGCAGTTACTCGCGGGAAGCGAACACTGAAGCTTTCTTT. This gives the protein CASSYSREANTEAFF.

This clonotype was counted only a few times. This chain links TRBV6-1 with TRBJ2-3, with 7 positions matching TRBD2. The junction had 1 base not matched to a gene; V was cut back by 3 bases and J by 4 bases. This CDR3 region has 13 residues. Per germline, CDR1 MNHNS and CDR2 SASEGT. The CDR3 sequence: CASSDSGSDTQYF. DNA for the CDR3: TGTGCCAGCAGTGATAGCGGGTCAGATACGCAGTATTTT.

At least ten counts were recorded for this clonotype. The chain has TRBV7-2 and TRBJ2-5, with TRBD1 identical over 9 bases. Germline loops: CDR1 SGHTA, CDR2 FQGNSA. The V gene end was trimmed by 3 bases and the J gene end by 4 bases; junction bases not matched to a gene: 6. The CDR3 spans 15 residues. CDR3 in amino acids: CASSFDRGRVETQYF. CDR3 bases: TGTGCCAGCAGCTTCGACAGGGGGAGGGTAGAGACCCAGTACTTC. Variable domain in full (rest from reference TRBV7-2 and TRBJ2-5): GAGVSQSPSNKVTEKGKDVELRCDPISGHTALYWYRQSLGQGLEFLIYFQGNSAPDKSGLPSDRFSAERTGGSVSTLTIQRTQQEDSAVYLCASSFDRGRVETQYFGPGTRLLVL.

The J gene is TRBJ1-4, the V gene TRBV7-2, with D possibly TRBD1 on 5 matching bases. V was pared by 1 base and J by 4 bases, with 7 bases between. Germline V gene sequence: CDR1 SGHTA, CDR2 FQGNSA. The CDR3 is made up of 14 amino acids. CDR3 nucleotide sequence: TGTGCCAGCAGCTTAGGAGGGGTTAATGAAAAACTGTTTTTT. Its translation: CASSLGGVNEKLFF.

There are many counts of this clonotype. Relative to the germline gene, one junction end is altered; a read error may explain this. The J gene is TRBJ2-5, the V gene TRBV7-7; the D gene is possibly TRBD2 (5 bases). Germline CDR1 reads SSHAT; CDR2 reads FNYEAQ (reference sequence). This CDR3 has 13 residues. DNA of the CDR3: TGTGCTAGCAGCTTAGCGCGTCAAGAGACCCAGTACTTC. Its translation: CASSLARQETQYF.

V usage is TRBV5-4 and J usage is TRBJ2-3; D tentatively fits TRBD1 or TRBD2 (5 bases each). This CDR3 is 14 amino acids long. Germline CDR1 SGHNT, CDR2 YYREEE (reference sequence). V shed 5 bases and J shed 0 bases, with 10 bases lying between them. Here the CDR3 DNA reads TGTGCCAGCAGTCGGGACGTTAGCACAGATACGCAGTATTTT. Amino acid sequence: CASSRDVSTDTQYF. Drawing the rest from reference TRBV5-4 and TRBJ2-3, the complete variable domain is ETGVTQSPTHLIKTRGQQVTLRCSSQSGHNTVSWYQQALGQGPQFIFQYYREEENGRGNFPPRFSGLQFPNYSSELNVNALELDDSALYLCASSRDVSTDTQYFGPGTRLTVL.

The gene calls are TRBV7-2 and TRBJ2-3, with D unclear. The CDR3 loop spans 16 amino acids. V lost 4 bases and J 0 bases, leaving 14 bases between the germline ends. Germline values: CDR1 SGHTA, CDR2 FQGNSA. In DNA, the CDR3 is TGTGCCAGCAGCTCCGAACGGGTCTCTAGCACAGATACGCAGTATTTT. It translates to CASSSERVSSTDTQYF.